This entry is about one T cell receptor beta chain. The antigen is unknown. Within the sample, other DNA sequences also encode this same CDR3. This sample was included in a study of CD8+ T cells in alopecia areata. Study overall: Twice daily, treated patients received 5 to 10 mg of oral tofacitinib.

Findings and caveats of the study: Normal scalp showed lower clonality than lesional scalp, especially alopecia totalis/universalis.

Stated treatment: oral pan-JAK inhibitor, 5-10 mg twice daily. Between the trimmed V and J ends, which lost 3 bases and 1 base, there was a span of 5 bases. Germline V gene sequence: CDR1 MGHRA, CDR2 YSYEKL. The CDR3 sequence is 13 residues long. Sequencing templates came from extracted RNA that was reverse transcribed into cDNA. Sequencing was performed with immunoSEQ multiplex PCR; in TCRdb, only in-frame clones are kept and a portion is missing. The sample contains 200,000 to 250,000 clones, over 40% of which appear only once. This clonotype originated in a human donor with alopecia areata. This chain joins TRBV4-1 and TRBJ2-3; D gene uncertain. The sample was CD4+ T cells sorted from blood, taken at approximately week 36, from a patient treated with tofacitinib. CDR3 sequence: CASSQVGTDTQYF. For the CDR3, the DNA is TGCGCCAGCAGCCAGGTCGGCACAGATACGCAGTATTTT.